The text below deals with one T cell receptor (beta chain). Its antigen is currently unknown. This record belongs to a study of shared clonotypes between healthy human individuals. Findings and caveats of the study: Relative to their counterparts shared across all four donors, non-shared clonotypes exhibited diminished generation probabilities.

Per the original methods: As immunoSEQ supplied junction-only sequences (without quality scores), filtering differed. Measured with immunoSEQ multiplex PCR; TCRdb has only the in-frame clones, and not every one. Clonal size and the V and J genes are those of that table, whereas D and trimming came from the DNA. The repertoire holds about 2.4 million clones, with more than 85% as singletons. The sequence came from a man aged 18 to 30 in good health. Some clones in this sample may be carry-over from other donors' samples. Specimen: naive CD4+ T cells from PBMCs. Documented subset: CD45RA+ positively selected.

The CDR3 reads CASSAQTGAYEQYF. CDR3 DNA: TGTGCCAGCAGTGCCCAGACAGGGGCCTACGAGCAGTACTTC. The chain uses TRBV6-1 and TRBJ2-7; 8 bases agree with TRBD1. From germline, CDR1 is MNHNS and CDR2 SASEGT. The V and J ends lost 4 bases and 2 bases, in that order; junction bases with no gene match: 4. The CDR3 sequence is 14 residues long.